This is a list of T cell receptor beta chains from one sample in a study of tumor-infiltrating lymphocytes in localized non-small cell lung cancer. The repertoire was sequenced with immunoSEQ multiplex PCR; TCRdb's copy has only in-frame clones and lacks some. This sample carries about 25,000 clones, about two thirds of them seen once, and the ten largest clones take about 15%. The material sequenced was lung tumor tissue. The receptors derive from a human donor with non-small cell lung cancer. The CDR3 runs from the conserved cysteine through the conserved F or W. A D gene is named only where the DNA matches it firmly. Size is stated for part of the rows, as once, few or many counts, or as a class when the clone is expanded.

TRBD2	TRBV10-3	TRBJ2-7	-	TGTGCCATCAGTGAGGGCGGGAGGGCCGGGTACTTC	CAISEGGRAGYF
-	TRBV6-1	TRBJ1-2	few	TGTGCCAGCAGTGAAGAGTTCGGAAGTGGCTACACCTTC	CASSEEFGSGYTF
-	TRBV23-1	TRBJ2-1	-	TGCGCCAGCAGACAGGACTGTAACAATGAGCAGTTCTTC	CASRQDCNNEQFF
-	TRBV7-3	TRBJ1-1	-	TGTGCCAGCAGCCGTGATCGACAGACAGAAGCTTTCTTT	CASSRDRQTEAFF
TRBD2	TRBV6-1	TRBJ2-1	-	TGTGCCAGCAGAAAGGAGGGAGGGTCCTACAATGAGCAGTTCTTC	CASRKEGGSYNEQFF
-	TRBV19	TRBJ1-4	-	TGTGCCAGTAGACCTCTCGGGGGGCCGGGGACTAATGAAAAACTGTTTTTT	CASRPLGGPGTNEKLFF
-	TRBV4-2	TRBJ1-5	-	TGTGCCAGCAGCCAGTACGAGACAGCAGACAATCAGCCCCAGCATTTT	CASSQYETADNQPQHF
-	TRBV27	TRBJ1-5	few	TGTGCCAGCAGCCGGGGGAGTGGGAGCAATCAGCCCCAGCATTTT	CASSRGSGSNQPQHF
TRBD2	TRBV11-2	TRBJ2-7	-	TGTGCCAGCAGCTTAACGGGAGGGATCTCCTACGAGCAGTACTTC	CASSLTGGISYEQYF
-	TRBV5-1	TRBJ2-6	-	TGCGCCAGCAGCCCGGACGTGGGGCAGCCTGGGGCCAACGTCCTGACTTTC	CASSPDVGQPGANVLTF
-	TRBV6-6	TRBJ1-3	once	TGTGCCAGCAGCCTGGTTGGGAGGGCTGGAAACACCATATATTTT	CASSLVGRAGNTIYF